This T cell receptor beta chain stems from a study of T-cell reconstitution after alpha-beta-depleted transplantation in children. Study-wide findings and caveats: There were some patients whose high TCRbeta diversity at day 60 came from surviving recipient T cells and thymic progenitors. Several hundred expanded graft clones reportedly supplied alpha-beta T cells about two months after transplant. Newly produced T cells mostly accounted for T-cell counts and diversity one year post-transplant.

Points on this clonotype: As yet, its antigen is unknown.

Unique molecular identifiers tagged the TCRbeta library. TCRdb re-derived calls from the PCR reads in MiXCR, one entry per CDR3 protein. The sample includes 580,000 or so distinct CDR3 sequences, around 23% of them seen just once. The CDR3 loop spans 14 amino acids. The V segment lost 5 bases and the J segment 4 bases; nucleotides outside the gene matches: 6. Germline V gene lookup returns CDR1 SGHRS and CDR2 YFSETQ. The rearrangement links TRBV5-1 to TRBJ2-3, with TRBD2 matching 8 bases. This receptor was obtained from a boy in the first two years of life who had a stem cell transplant for acute myeloid leukemia, so the T cells may come from the graft donor. Specimen: PBMCs, mostly from graft donor cells, collected 360 days after TCRalphabeta/CD19-depleted stem cell transplant. CDR3 bases: TGCGCCAGCAGTTCAGATAGCGGGGCAGATACGCAGTATTTT. It codes for CASSSDSGADTQYF.